This TCR beta chain stems from a study of T cell repertoires in cytomegalovirus infection. Study background: Public TCR beta signatures were indicative of both CMV infection and a matching HLA type. Study conclusions and caveats: Individuals carrying CMV plus the relevant HLA were identified by cumulative frequency of public TCR beta families. HLA-C-restricted TCR beta clonotypes specific for CMV led the ex vivo response.

TCRdb re-called the reads with MiXCR, one entry per CDR3 protein. Here the sample spans about 530,000 distinct CDR3 sequences, 26% being singletons. This clonotype has just a few counts. Its target is not known. The CDR3 is made up of 14 amino acids. Germline CDR1 DFQATT, CDR2 SNEGSKA (reference sequence). The V end lost 5 bases, the J end lost 6 bases, and 19 bases lay between the germline ends. V is TRBV20-1 and J is TRBJ1-2; no clear D gene. Material for sequencing was PBMCs. The sequence came from a human donor in good health (CMV status not recorded). Some clones in this sample may be carry-over from other donors' samples. The CDR3 sequence: CSARVVIGRDGYTF. CDR3 nucleotides: TGCAGTGCTCGGGTCGTAATTGGCCGGGATGGCTACACCTTC.